The TCR beta chain described here comes from a study of blood T cell repertoires in COVID-19. Study summary: Collection of acute and convalescent COVID-19 samples took place in the United States, Italy and Spain.

This CDR3 is 12 amino acids long. Per the germline V gene, CDR1 is SQVTM and CDR2 is ANQGSEA. Trimming cost V 2 bases and J 2 bases, with 4 bases left between them. Per the original data handling: Reference gene primers were amplified, and this amplification served to estimate nucleated cell counts. Here immunoSEQ multiplex PCR was the method, and the copy in TCRdb shows in-frame clones only, minus some. V and J calls and clone size are given by that table; D and trimming were obtained from the DNA. The sample includes tens of thousands of clones, under 85% seen only once; the top ten take over 25%. The receptor's source is an elderly woman with acute or convalescent COVID-19. This rearrangement joins TRBV29-1 to TRBJ1-3, with D unresolved. Sequenced material: peripheral blood. The CDR3 DNA reads TGCAGCGTTGAACGGGCTGGAAACACCATATATTTT. It codes for CSVERAGNTIYF.